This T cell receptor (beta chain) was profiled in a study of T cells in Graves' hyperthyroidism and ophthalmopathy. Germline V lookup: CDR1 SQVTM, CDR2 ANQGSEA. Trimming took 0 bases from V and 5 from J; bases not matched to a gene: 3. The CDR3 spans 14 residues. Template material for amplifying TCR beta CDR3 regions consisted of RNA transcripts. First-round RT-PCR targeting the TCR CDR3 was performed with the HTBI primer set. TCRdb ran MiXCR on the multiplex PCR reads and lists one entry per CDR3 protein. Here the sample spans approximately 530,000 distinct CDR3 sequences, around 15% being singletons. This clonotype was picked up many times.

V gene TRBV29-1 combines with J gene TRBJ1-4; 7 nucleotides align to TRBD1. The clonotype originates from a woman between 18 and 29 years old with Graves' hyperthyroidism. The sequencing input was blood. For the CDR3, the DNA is TGCAGCGTTGAAGAGGGGACAGCGAATGAAAAACTGTTTTTT. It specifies CSVEEGTANEKLFF.